Below, 30 T cell receptor beta chains from the same sample are listed, as sequenced in a study of beta chain features in type 1 diabetes. Every bit of the isolated RNA underwent reverse transcription, so sequencing read expressed TCRB transcripts. Assay used: immunoSEQ multiplex PCR; TCRdb lists only in-frame clones, some missing. This sample yields 900,000 or so clones, of which roughly 15% are seen a single time; 0.023% belongs to the top ten. Material for sequencing was naive CD4+ T cells from blood. The receptors come from a woman aged 18-30 years in good health.

The chain employs TRBV7-8 and TRBJ2-7; a weak D match, TRBD1 (5 bases). The CDR3 is 15 amino acids. The germline CDR1 and CDR2 sequences are SGHVS and FQNEAQ. Trimming took off 5 bases at V and 2 bases at J, with 16 bases between the two ends. CDR3 DNA: TGTGCCAGCAGCGCGAAGACAGATCTAGCCTACGAGCAGTACTTC. The encoded protein is CASSAKTDLAYEQYF.

This clone was picked up a small number of times. V is TRBV9 and J is TRBJ2-3, with D unclear. CDR3 size: 13 residues. Germline CDR1 is SGDLS and CDR2 is YYNGEE. Trimming stripped 0 bases from V and 4 bases from J, with 6 bases between. The CDR3 DNA sequence: TGTGCCAGCAGCGTAGGTTCCCCAGATACGCAGTATTTT. It encodes CASSVGSPDTQYF.

This clone turned up a few times. CDR3 nucleotides: TGTGCCAGCAGCCAAGATACCAGGTTATCGGGATGGACCGGGGAGCTGTTTTTT. It codes for CASSQDTRLSGWTGELFF. The rearrangement links TRBV14 to TRBJ2-2, with a weak D call TRBD2 (5 bases). Germline CDR1 SGHDN, CDR2 FVKESK. V was pared by 0 bases and J by 5 bases, with 19 bases between. The length of the CDR3 is 18 residues.

This chain links TRBV7-3 with TRBJ2-1; the match to TRBD1 covers 8 bases. The V and J ends lost 1 base and 7 bases, in that order; junction bases with no gene match: 12. The CDR3 length is 17 residues. Per germline, CDR1 SGHTA and CDR2 FQGTGA. DNA for the CDR3: TGTGCCAGCAGCTTAAATTCTGGACAGGGCGTTCGGAATGAGCAGTTCTTC. It yields the protein CASSLNSGQGVRNEQFF.

This clone has more than one count but fewer than ten. The rearrangement links TRBV28 to TRBJ2-7, with TRBD1 matching over 8 bases. Germline loops: CDR1 MDHEN, CDR2 SYDVKM. This CDR3 is built from 13 residues. V was pared by 8 bases and J by 0 bases, with 3 bases of the junction left unmatched. CDR3 nucleotide sequence: TGTGCCAGCGGCCAGGGGGCCTCCTACGAGCAGTACTTC. Its protein is CASGQGASYEQYF.

V and J are TRBV4-3 and TRBJ2-3, with TRBD2 matching over 9 bases. The germline V gene has CDR1 LGHNA and CDR2 YSLEER. This CDR3 region has 17 residues. V dropped 6 bases and J dropped 2; count of bases not matched to a gene: 12. CDR3 residues: CASSPSSGIPITDTQYF. The CDR3 DNA sequence: TGCGCCAGCAGTCCTTCTAGCGGGATCCCCATCACAGATACGCAGTATTTT.

CDR3 region: CASSPTTGRRLRHTEAFF. The CDR3 DNA reads TGTGCCAGCAGTCCCACGACAGGGAGGAGACTCAGGCACACTGAAGCTTTCTTT. This chain connects TRBV28 to TRBJ1-1; 7 bases match TRBD1. The germline CDR1 and CDR2 sequences are MDHEN and SYDVKM. The V segment lost 5 bases and the J segment 3 bases; nucleotides outside the gene matches: 18. The CDR3 totals 18 residues.

This clone has a handful of counts. V is TRBV4-1 and J is TRBJ1-1; D ambiguous. Germline CDR1 reads MGHRA; CDR2 reads YSYEKL. The CDR3 loop spans 14 amino acids. The germline V and J ends were trimmed by 0 bases and 7 bases, with 12 bases remaining between them. The CDR3 here is CASSQEWSVDEAFF. CDR3 DNA: TGCGCCAGCAGCCAAGAGTGGTCAGTCGATGAAGCTTTCTTT.

J is TRBJ2-7 and V is TRBV14; perhaps TRBD1 as D (6 bases). This CDR3 has 13 residues. The germline V and J ends were trimmed by 8 bases and 8 bases, with 19 bases remaining between them. Looked up from germline, CDR1 is SGHDN and CDR2 is FVKESK. CDR3 coding DNA: TGTGCCAGCGGGGGCGTAGGCTCCTTCAAGCAGTACTTC. This sequence encodes CASGGVGSFKQYF.

This clone was seen only a few times. The CDR3 protein is CAISGTHPYEQYF. CDR3 sequence (DNA): TGTGCCATCAGCGGGACCCACCCCTACGAGCAGTACTTC. The rearrangement links TRBV10-3 to TRBJ2-7; D is perhaps TRBD1 or TRBD2 (5 bases each). CDR1 is ENHRY and CDR2 is SYGVKD in the germline V gene. This CDR3 region has 13 residues. With 6 bases removed from V and 2 bases from J, the gap between germline ends came to 11 bases.

This clone was counted only a few times. The identical CDR3 is also encoded by other nucleotide sequences in the sample. The gene calls are TRBV2 and TRBJ1-5; D may be TRBD1 (6 bases). V was shortened by 6 bases and J by 2 bases, with 11 bases between the two germline ends. The CDR3 is made up of 14 amino acids. Germline-derived CDR1 and CDR2 are SNHLY and FYNNEI. This CDR3 is CASRGGQGNQPQHF. CDR3 nucleotides: TGTGCCAGCAGGGGGGGCCAGGGCAATCAGCCCCAGCATTTT.

The table lists this clone with a few counts. The chain couples TRBV19 to TRBJ2-3; 10 bases are a match to TRBD2. Germline assignment: CDR1 LNHDA and CDR2 SQIVND (reference sequence). This CDR3 is built from 14 residues. The CDR3, as DNA: TGTGCTTGTAGCCTAGCGGGAGAAGTAGATACGCAGTATTTT. Protein product: CACSLAGEVDTQYF.

This clone was seen a few times. The V gene is TRBV7-8, the J gene TRBJ2-3; 11 bases are a match to TRBD2. This CDR3 is built from 16 residues. Germline V gene sequence: CDR1 SGHVS, CDR2 FQNEAQ. V shed 3 bases, J shed 7 bases, and the junction held 9 bases outside the gene matches. The CDR3 is CASSFKGGTSGHTQYF. DNA of the CDR3: TGTGCCAGCAGCTTCAAGGGGGGGACTAGCGGTCATACGCAGTATTTT.

This clone has a handful of counts. The chain is built from TRBV19 and TRBJ1-1, with TRBD1 as a possible D gene (5 bases). CDR1 and CDR2 from the germline V gene are LNHDA and SQIVND (reference sequence). The CDR3 sequence is 16 residues long. Trimming took 0 bases from V and 1 from J, leaving 12 bases between them. CDR3 DNA: TGTGCCAGTAGTATAGATCATTGGCAGGGGAACACTGAAGCTTTCTTT. It codes for CASSIDHWQGNTEAFF.

This clone has just a few counts. This CDR3 is CASSFWSSQSSYEQYF. For the CDR3, the DNA is TGTGCCAGCAGTTTCTGGTCTAGCCAAAGCTCCTACGAGCAGTACTTC. V is TRBV28 and J is TRBJ2-7; D is perhaps TRBD2 (5 bases). This CDR3 is built from 16 residues. CDR1 is MDHEN, CDR2 SYDVKM, per germline. Trimming cost V 3 bases and J 0 bases, with 15 bases left between them. Using reference TRBV28 and TRBJ2-7 for the parts outside the CDR3, the full variable domain is DVKVTQSSRYLVKRTGEKVFLECVQDMDHENMFWYRQDPGLGLRLIYFSYDVKMKEKGDIPEGYSVSREKKERFSLILESASTNQTSMYLCASSFWSSQSSYEQYFGPGTRLTVT.

J is TRBJ2-2 and V is TRBV10-3; no firm D call. In germline, CDR1 is ENHRY, CDR2 SYGVKD. Trimming stripped 4 bases from V and 0 bases from J, with 6 bases between. The CDR3 spans 14 residues. Here the CDR3 DNA reads TGTGCCATCAGTGCGACTCCGAACACCGGGGAGCTGTTTTTT. Amino acid sequence: CAISATPNTGELFF.

This clone was counted a single time. J is TRBJ2-1 and V is TRBV28, with 8 nucleotides matching TRBD1. Germline V CDR1 and CDR2: MDHEN, SYDVKM. J was trimmed by 8 bases and V by 8 bases; bases with no gene match: 20. The CDR3 extends over 17 amino acids. The chain's CDR3 is CASVVARGRSSQDEQFF. CDR3 in DNA: TGTGCCAGCGTGGTGGCCAGGGGGCGGTCCAGCCAGGATGAGCAGTTCTTC.

This clone has a single count. This sequence joins TRBV19 and TRBJ2-1; D remains ambiguous. This CDR3 is built from 16 residues. V lost 4 bases and J 4 bases, leaving 17 bases between the germline ends. CDR1 and CDR2 from the germline V gene are LNHDA and SQIVND (reference sequence). This chain's CDR3 is CASSSPLAGTYNEQFF. CDR3 DNA: TGTGCCAGTAGTAGCCCCTTAGCCGGAACTTACAATGAGCAGTTCTTC. Combining the CDR3 with reference TRBV19 and TRBJ2-1 gives the whole variable domain DGGITQSPKYLFRKEGQNVTLSCEQNLNHDAMYWYRQDPGQGLRLIYYSQIVNDFQKGDIAEGYSVSREKKESFPLTVTSAQKNPTAFYLCASSSPLAGTYNEQFFGPGTRLTVL.

This clone was seen a handful of times. This chain connects TRBV7-9 to TRBJ1-1; D is possibly TRBD1 (6 bases). CDR1 and CDR2 from the germline V gene are SEHNR and FQNEAQ (reference sequence). CDR3 length: 14 residues. Trimming took 6 bases from V and 6 from J, leaving 17 bases between them. The CDR3 bases are TGTGCCAGCAGAACATACATACAGGGCTCTGAAGCTTTCTTT. Protein sequence: CASRTYIQGSEAFF.

The chain employs TRBV19 and TRBJ2-2, with TRBD2 as a possible D gene (5 bases). CDR3 length equals 16 residues. CDR1 and CDR2 from the germline V gene are LNHDA and SQIVND (reference sequence). V was clipped by 6 bases and J by 1 base, with 15 bases between them. CDR3 DNA: TGTGCCAGTAGCCGAAGAGGGAGACAGAACACCGGGGAGCTGTTTTTT. This codes for CASSRRGRQNTGELFF.

This clone occurred a few times. The V gene is TRBV7-2, the J gene TRBJ2-1; a possible D gene is TRBD2 (6 bases). Germline V CDR1 and CDR2: SGHTA, FQGNSA. V lost 2 bases to trimming and J lost 2 bases, with 10 bases between them. This CDR3 comprises 15 residues. For the CDR3, the DNA is TGTGCCAGCAGCTTAAGGAGGGGACCCTACAATGAGCAGTTCTTC. Residues: CASSLRRGPYNEQFF. The full variable domain, with the rest looked up from reference TRBV7-2 and TRBJ2-1, is GAGVSQSPSNKVTEKGKDVELRCDPISGHTALYWYRQSLGQGLEFLIYFQGNSAPDKSGLPSDRFSAERTGGSVSTLTIQRTQQEDSAVYLCASSLRRGPYNEQFFGPGTRLTVL.

The chain has TRBV19 and TRBJ2-1, with 9 bases that match TRBD2. This CDR3 contains 18 residues. Germline CDR1 reads LNHDA; CDR2 reads SQIVND (reference sequence). Trimming cost V 2 bases and J 7 bases; bases outside gene matches: 15. DNA of the CDR3: TGTGCCAGTAGTATATTCCGTGGTGGCGGGAGGGATGGGAATGAGCAGTTCTTC. Translation: CASSIFRGGGRDGNEQFF. The variable domain in full, with the rest retrieved from reference TRBV19 and TRBJ2-1, is DGGITQSPKYLFRKEGQNVTLSCEQNLNHDAMYWYRQDPGQGLRLIYYSQIVNDFQKGDIAEGYSVSREKKESFPLTVTSAQKNPTAFYLCASSIFRGGGRDGNEQFFGPGTRLTVL.

This clone was counted only a few times. The V gene is TRBV5-6, the J gene TRBJ2-1; TRBD1 agrees at 9 bases. Losses at the gene ends were 0 bases for V and 11 bases for J; bases not matched to a gene: 6. CDR3 length: 14 residues. Germline V gene data show CDR1 as SGHDT and CDR2 as YYEEEE. In DNA, the CDR3 is TGTGCCAGCAGCTTGGGCGGGACAGGGTTTCAGCAGTTCTTC. It translates to CASSLGGTGFQQFF.

This clone was seen a few times. The chain uses TRBV7-9 and TRBJ1-1; D might be TRBD1 (5 bases). Trimming removed 6 bases from V and 0 bases from J, with 17 bases in between. Per germline, CDR1 SEHNR and CDR2 FQNEAQ (reference sequence). The CDR3 runs 16 residues. CDR3 DNA sequence: TGTGCCAGCAGACAAACCTGGGACCGAGTGAACACTGAAGCTTTCTTT. As protein: CASRQTWDRVNTEAFF.

This clone was found a few times. The chain employs TRBV7-9 and TRBJ2-6; D is unclear. The CDR3 runs 17 residues. V lost 2 bases, J lost 4 bases, and 15 bases lay in between. Germline CDR1 and CDR2: SEHNR and FQNEAQ (reference sequence). The CDR3 protein is CASSLPGSGPGANVLTF. The CDR3, as DNA: TGTGCCAGCAGCTTACCCGGATCTGGACCCGGGGCCAACGTCCTGACTTTC.

This rearrangement joins TRBV7-2 to TRBJ1-5, with D maybe TRBD1 (6 bases). Between the trimmed V and J ends, which lost 4 bases and 7 bases, there was a span of 20 bases. The CDR3 is 16 amino acids. CDR1 SGHTA and CDR2 FQGNSA come from the germline V gene. The CDR3 DNA sequence: TGTGCCAGCAGCTATAACACGATCACAGGGAACCAGCCCCAGCATTTT. Its translation is CASSYNTITGNQPQHF.

This clone turned up a few times. This rearrangement joins TRBV28 to TRBJ1-2; D gene unclear. The CDR3 runs 11 residues. Germline-derived CDR1 and CDR2 are MDHEN and SYDVKM. Between the trimmed V and J ends, which lost 7 bases and 2 bases, there was a span of 5 bases. CDR3 sequence: CASNQNYGYTF. Written as DNA, the CDR3 is TGTGCCAGCAATCAGAACTATGGCTACACCTTC.

The CDR3 is CASSFVRDRGSYEQYF. The CDR3 DNA is TGTGCCAGCAGCTTCGTCCGGGACAGGGGTTCCTACGAGCAGTACTTC. The chain carries TRBV27 and TRBJ2-7; 10 bases fit TRBD1. CDR3 size: 16 residues. Per the germline V gene, CDR1 is MNHEY and CDR2 is SMNVEV (reference sequence). After removal of 6 bases from V and 1 base from J, the junction contained 9 bases not matched to a gene.

This clone was found a few times. The chain joins TRBV6-6 to TRBJ1-2; perhaps TRBD1 as D (5 bases). V shed 7 bases and J shed 7 bases, with 16 bases lying between them. The CDR3 has 13 amino acids. Germline CDR1 is MNHNY and CDR2 is SVGAGI (reference sequence). The DNA for the CDR3 is TGTGCCAGCACCCAACTGAGGGGTGGTGGCTACACCTTC. This translates into CASTQLRGGGYTF.

This chain links TRBV4-3 with TRBJ2-1; D is unclear. V dropped 0 bases and J dropped 9 bases, with 15 bases sitting between them. CDR3 length: 15 residues. Germline V CDR1 and CDR2: LGHNA, YSLEER. The CDR3 sequence: CASSQDLSRWGEQFF. The CDR3 bases are TGCGCCAGCAGCCAAGATCTATCGAGATGGGGTGAGCAGTTCTTC.